The source of this T cell receptor (beta chain) is a study of Ad26.COV2.S vaccination and SARS-CoV-2 variants. Here immunoSEQ multiplex PCR was the method, and the copy in TCRdb shows in-frame clones only, minus some. Of more than 150,000 clones in the sample, approximately 90% were seen once. The CDR3 loop spans 15 amino acids. The J segment lost 7 bases and the V segment lost 4 bases, leaving 10 bases of the junction unmatched. The V gene's germline CDR1 is SNHLY and CDR2 FYNNEI. Note on this clone: Its specificity is unknown.

Study findings and constraints: People given the vaccine had a wider spike-specific TCR breadth than placebo recipients did. Total responses of T cells may have been underestimated by the analyses of TCR breadth and depth. Substantial post-vaccination breadth of spike-specific CD8+ and CD4+ T cell responses was reported.

V usage is TRBV2 and J usage is TRBJ1-2; TRBD1 aligns across 9 bases. This sequence originates from a human donor who had recovered from COVID-19. The sample here was peripheral blood, taken after recovery from COVID-19. The CDR3 DNA reads as TGTGCCAGCAGTGCCCTAAGGACAGGGGACGGTGGCTACACCTTC. Its protein product is CASSALRTGDGGYTF.